These 6 T cell receptor beta chains came from one sample sequenced in a study of shared clonotypes between healthy human individuals. Only in-frame clones appear in the TCRdb table, and some are missing; sequencing was by immunoSEQ multiplex PCR. The sample consists of about 2.3 million clones, roughly 92% of them appearing once. The material sequenced was naive CD4+ T cells from PBMCs. Subset described: CD45RA+ positively selected. Receptors were obtained from a man between 18 and 29 years old in good health. Some clones in this sample may be carry-over from other donors' samples.

V usage is TRBV6-5 and J usage is TRBJ2-1, with D unresolved. The CDR3 sequence is 13 residues long. The V end was cut by 2 bases, the J end by 8 bases, with 10 bases between. Germline assignment: CDR1 MNHEY and CDR2 SVGAGI. The CDR3 region is CASSYIRADEQFF. The CDR3 DNA is TGTGCCAGCAGTTACATACGTGCTGATGAGCAGTTCTTC.

The J gene is TRBJ2-1, the V gene TRBV5-1; D perhaps matches TRBD1 (5 bases). This CDR3 region has 17 residues. CDR1 is SGHRS and CDR2 is YFSETQ in the germline V gene. The V end was cut by 1 base, the J end by 0 bases, with 14 bases between. CDR3 sequence reads: CASSLQGAMSSYNEQFF. DNA for the CDR3: TGCGCCAGCAGCTTGCAGGGCGCAATGAGCTCCTACAATGAGCAGTTCTTC.

This clone appeared once. The chain carries TRBV10-3 and TRBJ2-7, with a weak D call TRBD1 (6 bases). Germline CDR1 and CDR2: ENHRY and SYGVKD. V lost 3 bases to trimming and J lost 0 bases, with 18 bases between them. The CDR3 spans 17 residues. CDR3 nucleotide sequence: TGTGCCATCAGTGAAAACAAGGACAGACCTAGCTCCTACGAGCAGTACTTC. Translation gives CAISENKDRPSSYEQYF.

The chain links TRBV30 to TRBJ1-4; D is undetermined. V was pared by 5 bases and J by 3 bases, with 10 bases between. Germline values: CDR1 GTSNPN, CDR2 SVGIG (reference sequence). This CDR3 contains 13 residues. CDR3 nucleotide sequence: TGTGCCTGGCGGATCCAGGCTAATGAAAAACTGTTTTTT. Protein: CAWRIQANEKLFF.

The V gene is TRBV29-1, the J gene TRBJ2-7; D is unclear. The CDR3 has 12 residues. V was shortened by 4 bases and J by 3 bases, with 10 bases between the two germline ends. Germline CDR1 is SQVTM and CDR2 is ANQGSEA. The CDR3 nucleotides are TGCAGCGTTGGTAACGACGGCTACGAGCAGTACTTC. It is translated as CSVGNDGYEQYF.

This clone occurred once. The chain couples TRBV28 to TRBJ1-5; 7 bases align to TRBD1. The ends lost 3 bases at V and 6 bases at J; junction bases unmatched: 17. Germline V gives CDR1 MDHEN, CDR2 SYDVKM. The CDR3 is 18 amino acids. In DNA form, the CDR3 reads TGTGCCAGCAGTTTGGTAGGGATATACGCAGGGGGTAGTCAGCCCCAGCATTTT. It codes for CASSLVGIYAGGSQPQHF.